The 17 T cell receptor beta chains below come from one sample, sequenced in a study of blood T cell repertoires in COVID-19. Only in-frame clones appear in the TCRdb table, and some are missing; sequencing was by immunoSEQ multiplex PCR. The table shows under 250,000 clones, with about 79% occurring only once. The specimen was peripheral blood. The receptors shown here come from a middle-aged man with active or convalescent COVID-19.

With respect to this clone: Compared with germline, one end of the junction differs, possibly owing to a read error. The chain joins TRBV5-7 to TRBJ1-6; D may be TRBD1 (5 bases). TRBV5-7 is sorted into the ORF group, with uncertain function. The CDR3 contains 14 residues. CDR3 in DNA: TGTGCCAGCAGCTTGGGGACAAATAACTCACCCCTCCACTTT. Translation: CASSLGTNNSPLHF.

V gene TRBV5-3 combines with J gene TRBJ2-7; 7 positions match TRBD2. TRBV5-3 is known as an ORF, though its function is uncertain. The CDR3 spans 19 residues. V was pared by 1 base and J by 3 bases, with 19 bases of the junction left unmatched. The CDR3 sequence: CARSLREDTLGGVSYEQYV. CDR3 nucleotides: TGTGCCAGAAGCTTGAGGGAGGACACTTTGGGAGGGGTCAGCTACGAGCAGTACGTC.

The genes are TRBV7-6 and TRBJ2-1, with 9 positions matching TRBD2. This CDR3 region has 15 residues. V dropped 6 bases and J dropped 10; count of bases not matched to a gene: 13. Looked up from germline, CDR1 is SGHVS and CDR2 is FNYEAQ. The CDR3 coding sequence is TGTGCCAGCAGTCCAAGCGGGGGGCCGGGGGAGGAGCAGTTCTTC. Amino acids: CASSPSGGPGEEQFF.

V is TRBV18 and J is TRBJ2-1, with D perhaps matching TRBD2 (5 bases). Trimming shortened V by 3 bases and J by 8 bases, and 14 bases separated the two germline ends. Germline V gene lookup returns CDR1 KGHSH and CDR2 LQKENI. The CDR3 is made up of 14 amino acids. CDR3 nucleotides: TGTGCCAGCTCACCTTTACGGGGTGGGGATGAGCAGTTCTTC. The encoded protein is CASSPLRGGDEQFF.

This clone was counted at least ten times. Other DNA sequences in this sample translate to the same CDR3. This chain joins TRBV5-8 and TRBJ1-4; D gene unclear. The CDR3 runs 14 residues. V lost 2 bases and J 5 bases, leaving 10 bases between the germline ends. CDR1 SGHTS and CDR2 YDEGEE come from the germline V gene. The CDR3 DNA is TGTGCCAGCAGCTTATCGACGGGGAATGAAAAACTGTTTTTT. The encoded protein is CASSLSTGNEKLFF.

This sequence joins TRBV11-2 and TRBJ2-5; maybe TRBD1 (5 bases). V lost 5 bases and J lost 4, with 14 bases in between. This CDR3 has 14 amino acids. CDR1 and CDR2 from the germline V gene are SGHAT and FQNNGV. The CDR3 nucleotides read TGTGCCAGCAGCCGCGCAGGGTCCGGAGAGACCCAGTACTTC. Its protein product is CASSRAGSGETQYF.

V and J are TRBV7-2 and TRBJ2-1, with 8 bases lining up with TRBD2. CDR3 size: 17 residues. V dropped 3 bases and J dropped 9; count of bases not matched to a gene: 16. Per the germline V gene, CDR1 is SGHTA and CDR2 is FQGNSA. The CDR3 bases are TGTGCCAGCAGCTTTTCGGGAGGGAGCGGGAGTATGGTTGAGCAGTTCTTC. Protein product: CASSFSGGSGSMVEQFF.

The chain carries TRBV28 and TRBJ2-3; a possible D gene is TRBD2 (6 bases). With 5 bases removed from V and 7 bases from J, the gap between germline ends came to 19 bases. There are 15 residues in the CDR3. The germline V gene encodes CDR1 MDHEN and CDR2 SYDVKM. The CDR3: CASSPRAGPGNTQYF. The DNA for the CDR3 is TGTGCCAGCAGTCCTCGAGCGGGCCCGGGGAATACGCAGTATTTT.

The J gene is TRBJ2-1, the V gene TRBV3-1 (or the pseudogene TRBV3-2); TRBD2 aligns across 13 bases. The CDR3 loop spans 14 amino acids. Germline CDR1 is LGHDT and CDR2 is YNNKEL (reference sequence). J was trimmed by 9 bases and V by 4 bases; bases with no gene match: 3. This CDR3 reads CASSRRTSGGEQFF. The DNA of the CDR3 is TGTGCCAGCAGCCGAAGGACTAGCGGGGGTGAGCAGTTCTTC.

This chain joins TRBV28 and TRBJ1-5; 11 bases map to TRBD1. V shed 10 bases, J shed 2 bases, and the junction held 7 bases outside the gene matches. CDR1 MDHEN and CDR2 SYDVKM come from the germline V gene. This CDR3 region has 15 residues. CDR3 nucleotides: TGTGCCATCTGGACAGGGGGCCCCCGCAATCAGCCCCAGCATTTT. Translation gives CAIWTGGPRNQPQHF. Drawing the rest from reference TRBV28 and TRBJ1-5, the complete variable domain is DVKVTQSSRYLVKRTGEKVFLECVQDMDHENMFWYRQDPGLGLRLIYFSYDVKMKEKGDIPEGYSVSREKKERFSLILESASTNQTSMYLCAIWTGGPRNQPQHFGDGTRLSIL.

J is TRBJ1-3 and V is TRBV7-4; perhaps TRBD1 as D (5 bases). CDR3 size: 16 residues. CDR1 and CDR2 from the germline V gene are SGHVT and SQSDAQ. Trimming removed 1 base from V and 2 bases from J, with 12 bases in between. In nucleotides, the CDR3 is TGTGCCAGCAGCTTAGATGGGCAGGGCCCTGGAAACACCATATATTTT. Its translation is CASSLDGQGPGNTIYF.

This sequence joins TRBV7-9 and TRBJ2-2; D ambiguous. V lost 0 bases and J lost 3, with 8 bases in between. The CDR3 is 15 amino acids. Germline CDR1 reads SEHNR; CDR2 reads FQNEAQ (reference sequence). CDR3: CASSLAGRYTGELFF. CDR3 coding DNA: TGTGCCAGCAGCTTAGCGGGCAGGTACACCGGGGAGCTGTTTTTT.

The V call is TRBV11-3, the J call TRBJ2-7, with a possible D match to TRBD2 (7 bases). The germline V gene encodes CDR1 SGHNT and CDR2 YENEEA. The CDR3 length is 13 residues. The V end lost 7 bases, the J end lost 3 bases, and 13 bases lay between the germline ends. CDR3 region: CASTHGGLYEQYV. The CDR3 DNA sequence: TGTGCCAGCACCCACGGGGGGCTCTACGAGCAGTACGTC.

The DNA of the CDR3 is TGTGCCAGCAAGGCAGGACAGGGTAATTCACCCCTCCACTTT. This gives the protein CASKAGQGNSPLHF. The chain links TRBV2 to TRBJ1-6; TRBD1 agrees at 8 bases. Germline assignment: CDR1 SNHLY and CDR2 FYNNEI. The trim removed 7 bases at V and 6 bases at J, leaving 5 bases unmatched. The CDR3 totals 14 residues.

This clone occurred a few times. V and J are TRBV28 and TRBJ2-7; 7 bases align to TRBD1. The CDR3 consists of 15 residues. V lost 5 bases, J lost 3 bases, and 10 bases stayed unmatched. Germline CDR1 reads MDHEN; CDR2 reads SYDVKM. CDR3 residues: CASSGQVHPRYEQYV. In DNA form, the CDR3 reads TGTGCCAGCAGTGGACAGGTCCACCCCCGCTACGAGCAGTACGTC.

The rearrangement uses TRBV6-5 and TRBJ2-5, with a tentative D call TRBD1 (5 bases). V dropped 0 bases and J dropped 1 base, with 9 bases sitting between them. CDR3 length: 15 amino acids. The germline gives CDR1 MNHEY, CDR2 SVGAGI. CDR3 sequence reads: CASSYSGHVQETQYF. The CDR3 region has the DNA TGTGCCAGCAGTTACTCTGGACATGTCCAAGAGACCCAGTACTTC.

This CDR3 reads CASSLAIQGEDTQYF. The CDR3 region has the DNA TGTGCCAGCAGCTTAGCGATCCAGGGCGAGGATACGCAGTATTTT. The rearrangement joins TRBV7-6 to TRBJ2-3, with D perhaps matching TRBD1 (5 bases). Germline CDR1 and CDR2: SGHVS and FNYEAQ. This CDR3 is 15 amino acids long. The ends were cut back, 0 bases at V and 6 bases at J, with 13 bases in the middle.